This TCR beta chain is drawn from a study of response to subunit inactivated influenza vaccine. Broader study findings: Only a handful of new T cells, the authors suggested, are recruited with each seasonal influenza vaccination.

Each CDR3 protein is one row after TCRdb ran MiXCR on the RT-PCR reads. This sample carries roughly 700,000 distinct CDR3 sequences, approximately 13% of them seen once, and the ten largest clones take less than 9%. Per germline, CDR1 LGHNA and CDR2 YSLEER. This CDR3 has 17 residues. Trimming took 2 bases from V and 3 from J; bases not matched to a gene: 8. Of note for this clonotype: The antigen is undetermined.

V gene TRBV4-3 combines with J gene TRBJ2-2; 8 nucleotides line up with TRBD1. Here the sequenced sample was PBMCs from blood, taken 14 to 15 days before vaccination. This clonotype originated in a man in his fifties or sixties who received an inactivated influenza vaccine. CDR3: CASSQRDRLLDTGELFF. CDR3 sequence (DNA): TGCGCCAGCAGCCAACGGGACAGGCTATTGGACACCGGGGAGCTGTTTTTT.